The 10 T cell receptor beta chains below come from one sample, sequenced in a study of monozygotic twins with inflammatory bowel disease. TCRdb reprocessed the 5' RACE reads and stores each CDR3 protein as one record, lacking DNA. The clone table shows more than 75,000 distinct CDR3 sequences, with the ten largest holding 7.4%. Sequencing was carried out using blood. These receptors originate from a human donor with ulcerative colitis or Crohn's disease, or a healthy co-twin of an affected twin (not recorded which).

The V gene is TRBV12-3 or TRBV12-4, the J gene TRBJ1-5; TCRdb designates TRBD1, a call that cannot be tested without DNA. CDR3 length equals 11 residues. CDR3 amino acids: CASSQGEPQHF.

This CDR3 reads CASTPDLAGGRRNEQFF. The rearrangement joins TRBV7-2 to TRBJ2-1; the D call from TCRdb, TRBD2, cannot be confirmed without DNA. The CDR3 consists of 17 residues. Germline loops: CDR1 SGHTA, CDR2 FQGNSA. The full variable domain, with the rest looked up from reference TRBV7-2 and TRBJ2-1, is GAGVSQSPSNKVTEKGKDVELRCDPISGHTALYWYRQSLGQGLEFLIYFQGNSAPDKSGLPSDRFSAERTGGSVSTLTIQRTQQEDSAVYLCASTPDLAGGRRNEQFFGPGTRLTVL.

This CDR3 is CSAPIAGLNTGELFF. The V and J genes are TRBV20-1 and TRBJ2-2; TCRdb calls TRBD2, which cannot be checked without DNA. This CDR3 comprises 15 residues. The germline CDR1 and CDR2 sequences are DFQATT and SNEGSKA (reference sequence).

The V gene is TRBV18, the J gene TRBJ1-1; TCRdb indicates TRBD1, and absent DNA this call remains unverified. Germline CDR1 KGHSH, CDR2 LQKENI. There are 13 residues in the CDR3. The chain's CDR3 is CASQQGENTEAFF.

The V and J genes are TRBV5-1 and TRBJ2-5; checking the TCRdb D call of TRBD1 is not possible without DNA. Germline V lookup: CDR1 SGHRS, CDR2 YFSETQ. CDR3 length: 14 residues. This CDR3 reads CASSVQGAEETQYF.

The chain employs TRBV7-3 and TRBJ2-1. Germline V CDR1 and CDR2: SGHTA, FQGTGA. The CDR3 has 15 amino acids. CDR3: CASSLTVLAQNEQFF.

The J gene is TRBJ1-4, the V gene TRBV18; without DNA, the TCRdb call of TRBD1 cannot be checked. The CDR3 is 14 residues long. From germline, CDR1 is KGHSH and CDR2 LQKENI. Here the CDR3 reads CASSPGTLNEKLFF. Full variable domain (outside the CDR3, taken from reference TRBV18 and TRBJ1-4): NAGVMQNPRHLVRRRGQEARLRCSPMKGHSHVYWYRQLPEEGLKFMVYLQKENIIDESGMPKERFSAEFPKEGPSILRIQQVVRGDSAAYFCASSPGTLNEKLFFGSGTQLSVL.

V gene TRBV5-1 combines with J gene TRBJ1-1. The CDR3 contains 15 residues. Germline V lookup: CDR1 SGHRS, CDR2 YFSETQ. CDR3 in amino acids: CASSLSAGIDTEAFF.

The rearrangement uses TRBV5-1 and TRBJ2-7; TCRdb designates TRBD2, a call that cannot be tested without DNA. Germline V lookup: CDR1 SGHRS, CDR2 YFSETQ. The CDR3 runs to 15 residues. This CDR3 is CASSLGGGPSIEQYF. The full variable domain, rest sourced from reference TRBV5-1 and TRBJ2-7, is KAGVTQTPRYLIKTRGQQVTLSCSPISGHRSVSWYQQTPGQGLQFLFEYFSETQRNKGNFPGRFSGRQFSNSRSEMNVSTLELGDSALYLCASSLGGGPSIEQYFGPGTRLTVT.

The chain links TRBV20-1 to TRBJ2-1; TCRdb calls TRBD2, which cannot be checked without DNA. The CDR3 extends over 14 amino acids. CDR1 and CDR2 (germline): DFQATT, SNEGSKA (reference sequence). CDR3 in amino acids: CSAPGTSGGRGQFF.